This T cell receptor beta chain is drawn from a study of Graves' ophthalmopathy and Graves' hyperthyroidism. General study points: Blood also contained most of the expanded thyroid clonotypes above 0.001 frequency.

The CDR3 has 17 amino acids. V was pared by 0 bases and J by 4 bases, with 9 bases of the junction left unmatched. CDR1 and CDR2 from the germline V gene are LNHNV and YYDKDF (reference sequence). Hyperthyroidism cases were recent diagnoses of under 2 months' duration in people aged 18 to 65. Clinical symptoms, serum thyroxine, TRAb, thyroid ultrasound and orbital computed tomography formed the basis of diagnosis. This clonotype was counted ten times or more. Antigen unknown. Amplification of TCR beta CDR3 regions used RNA transcripts. The workflow started with a first-round RT-PCR run with HTBI primers and then moved on to a second-round multiplex PCR. TCRdb passed the multiplex PCR reads through MiXCR, listing each CDR3 protein once. This table has about 400,000 distinct CDR3 sequences, over 20% appearing once.

The sequencing input was peripheral blood. The sequence came from a woman between 18 and 29 years old with stable Graves' hyperthyroidism. This chain connects TRBV15 to TRBJ2-5; 9 bases fit TRBD2. The CDR3 sequence: CATSRERISGSGETQYF. The CDR3 DNA follows: TGTGCCACCAGCAGAGAGAGGATTAGCGGGAGCGGAGAGACCCAGTACTTC. Together with reference TRBV15 and TRBJ2-5, the CDR3 gives the full variable domain: DAMVIQNPRYQVTQFGKPVTLSCSQTLNHNVMYWYQQKSSQAPKLLFHYYDKDFNNEADTPDNFQSRRPNTSFCFLDIRSPGLGDTAMYLCATSRERISGSGETQYFGPGTRLLVL.